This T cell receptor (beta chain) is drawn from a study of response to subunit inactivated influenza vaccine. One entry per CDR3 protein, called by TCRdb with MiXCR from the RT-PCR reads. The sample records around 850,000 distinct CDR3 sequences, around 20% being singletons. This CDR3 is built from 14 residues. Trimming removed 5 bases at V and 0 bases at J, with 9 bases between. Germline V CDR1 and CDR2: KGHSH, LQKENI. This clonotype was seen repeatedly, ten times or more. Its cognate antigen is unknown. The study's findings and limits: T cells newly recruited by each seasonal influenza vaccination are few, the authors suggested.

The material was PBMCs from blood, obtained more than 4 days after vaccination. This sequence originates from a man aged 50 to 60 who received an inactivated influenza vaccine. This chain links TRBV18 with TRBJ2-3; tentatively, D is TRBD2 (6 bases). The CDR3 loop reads CASSAGTSTDTQYF. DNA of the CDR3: TGTGCCAGCTCAGCAGGGACTAGCACAGATACGCAGTATTTT.